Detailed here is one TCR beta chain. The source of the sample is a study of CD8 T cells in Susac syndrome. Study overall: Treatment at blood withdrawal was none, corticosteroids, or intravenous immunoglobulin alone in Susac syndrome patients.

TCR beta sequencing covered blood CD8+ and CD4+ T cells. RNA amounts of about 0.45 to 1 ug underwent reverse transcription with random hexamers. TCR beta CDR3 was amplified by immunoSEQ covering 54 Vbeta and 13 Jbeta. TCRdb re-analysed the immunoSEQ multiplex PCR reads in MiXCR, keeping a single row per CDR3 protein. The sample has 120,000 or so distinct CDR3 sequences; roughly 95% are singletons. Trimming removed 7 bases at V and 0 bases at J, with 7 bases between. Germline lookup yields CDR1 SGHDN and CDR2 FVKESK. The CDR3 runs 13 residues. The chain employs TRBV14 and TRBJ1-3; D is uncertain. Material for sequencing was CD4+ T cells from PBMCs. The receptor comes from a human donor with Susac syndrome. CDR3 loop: CASKSNSGNTIYF. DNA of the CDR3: TGTGCCAGCAAATCAAACTCTGGAAACACCATATATTTT.